This T cell receptor beta chain stems from a study of cytomegalovirus exposure and HLA in healthy donors. Researchers ran the PCR with 60 Vbeta and 13 Jbeta primers. The protocol was immunoSEQ multiplex PCR, while the TCRdb copy is restricted to in-frame clones and leaves out a portion. The sample yields about 57,000 clones, roughly 83% seen once. Study-wide results and caveats: The study labeled about 160 TCR beta chains cytomegalovirus-associated. Another analysis was done later, and it associated more than 15,000 TCR beta sequences with HLA alleles at 0.05 false discovery rate. It emerged from a later analysis that several of the most significant clusters appeared to be linked to common viral pathogens. Among TCR sequences, most were rare, though some public TCRs appeared in many donors.

Turning to this clone: Its antigen remains unknown.

V was shortened by 1 base and J by 3 bases, with 12 bases between the two germline ends. The germline gives CDR1 SEHNR, CDR2 FQNEAQ (reference sequence). This CDR3 is built from 15 residues. What was sequenced was PBMCs. The chain uses TRBV7-9 and TRBJ1-1; TRBD1 might be the D (6 bases). This receptor was identified in a man aged 25 to 40 in good health and CMV-seronegative. DNA of the CDR3: TGTGCCAGCAGCTTAGATCAGGGGTTGGACACTGAAGCTTTCTTT. Translating it yields CASSLDQGLDTEAFF.